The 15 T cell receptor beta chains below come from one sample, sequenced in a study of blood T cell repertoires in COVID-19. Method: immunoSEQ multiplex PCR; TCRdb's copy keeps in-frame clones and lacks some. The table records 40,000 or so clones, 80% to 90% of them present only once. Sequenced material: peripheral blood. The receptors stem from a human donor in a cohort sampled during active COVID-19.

The CDR3 nucleotides read TGTGCCAGCAGTACTCCATCGAACTATGGCTACACCTTC. Protein: CASSTPSNYGYTF. This chain joins TRBV12-3 or TRBV12-4 and TRBJ1-2, with unresolved D. The length of the CDR3 is 13 residues. V was shortened by 5 bases and J by 2 bases, with 9 bases between the two germline ends.

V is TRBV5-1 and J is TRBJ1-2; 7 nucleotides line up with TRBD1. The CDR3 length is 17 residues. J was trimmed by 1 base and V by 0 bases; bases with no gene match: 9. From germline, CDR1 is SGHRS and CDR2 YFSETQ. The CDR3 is CASSLEPDRALNYGYTF. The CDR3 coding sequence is TGCGCCAGCAGCTTGGAGCCTGACAGGGCCCTTAACTATGGCTACACCTTC. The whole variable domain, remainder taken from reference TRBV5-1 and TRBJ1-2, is KAGVTQTPRYLIKTRGQQVTLSCSPISGHRSVSWYQQTPGQGLQFLFEYFSETQRNKGNFPGRFSGRQFSNSRSEMNVSTLELGDSALYLCASSLEPDRALNYGYTFGSGTRLTVV.

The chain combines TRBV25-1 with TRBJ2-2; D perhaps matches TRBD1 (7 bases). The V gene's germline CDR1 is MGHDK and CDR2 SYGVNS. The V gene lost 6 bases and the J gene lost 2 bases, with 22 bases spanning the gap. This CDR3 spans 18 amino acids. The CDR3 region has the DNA TGTGCCAGCAGAGGTGGTCTCCGGGGGACAGCCAACACCGGGGAGCTGTTTTTT. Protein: CASRGGLRGTANTGELFF.

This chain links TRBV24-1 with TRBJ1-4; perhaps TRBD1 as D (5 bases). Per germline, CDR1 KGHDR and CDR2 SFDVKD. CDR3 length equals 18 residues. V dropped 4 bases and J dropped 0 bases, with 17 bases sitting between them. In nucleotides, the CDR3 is TGTGCCACCAGTGACCGGACAAGAAACGCTGCAACTAATGAAAAACTGTTTTTT. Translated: CATSDRTRNAATNEKLFF.

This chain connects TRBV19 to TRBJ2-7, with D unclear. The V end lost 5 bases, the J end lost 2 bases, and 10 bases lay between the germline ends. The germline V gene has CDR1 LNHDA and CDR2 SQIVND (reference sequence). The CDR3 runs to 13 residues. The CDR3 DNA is TGTGCCAGTAGTCCCCGTGGGCCCTACGAGCAGTACTTC. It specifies CASSPRGPYEQYF.

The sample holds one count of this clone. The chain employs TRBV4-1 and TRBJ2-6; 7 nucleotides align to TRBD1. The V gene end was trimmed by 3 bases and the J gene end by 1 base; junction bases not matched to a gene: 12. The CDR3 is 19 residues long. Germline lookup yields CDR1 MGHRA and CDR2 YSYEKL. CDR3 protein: CASSHLGQNAMSGANVLTF. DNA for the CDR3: TGCGCCAGCAGCCATCTGGGACAGAATGCGATGTCTGGGGCCAACGTCCTGACTTTC.

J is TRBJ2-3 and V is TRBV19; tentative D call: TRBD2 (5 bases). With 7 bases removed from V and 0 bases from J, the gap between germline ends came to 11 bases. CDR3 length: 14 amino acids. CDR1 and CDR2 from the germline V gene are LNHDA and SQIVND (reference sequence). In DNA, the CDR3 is TGTGCCAGTAACGGAGCGGCTAGCACAGATACGCAGTATTTT. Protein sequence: CASNGAASTDTQYF.

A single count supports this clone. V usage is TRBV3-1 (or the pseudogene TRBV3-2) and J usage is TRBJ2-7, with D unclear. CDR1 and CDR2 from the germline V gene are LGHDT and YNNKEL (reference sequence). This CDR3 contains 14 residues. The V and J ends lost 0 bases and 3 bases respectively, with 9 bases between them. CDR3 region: CASSQDNLFYEQYF. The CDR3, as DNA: TGTGCCAGCAGCCAAGATAATCTCTTCTACGAGCAGTACTTC.

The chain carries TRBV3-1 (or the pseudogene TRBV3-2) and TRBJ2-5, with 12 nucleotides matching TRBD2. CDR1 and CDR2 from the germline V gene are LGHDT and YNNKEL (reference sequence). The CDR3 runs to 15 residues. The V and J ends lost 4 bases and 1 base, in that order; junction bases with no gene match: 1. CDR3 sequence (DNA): TGTGCCAGCAGCCGGACTAGCGGGATCCAAGAGACCCAGTACTTC. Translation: CASSRTSGIQETQYF.

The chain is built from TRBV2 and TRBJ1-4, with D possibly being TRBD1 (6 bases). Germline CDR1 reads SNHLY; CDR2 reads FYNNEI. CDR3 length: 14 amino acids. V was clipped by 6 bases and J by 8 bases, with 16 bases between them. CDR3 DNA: TGTGCCAGCAGCGACAGGACAGTAGGAGAAAAACTGTTTTTT. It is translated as CASSDRTVGEKLFF.

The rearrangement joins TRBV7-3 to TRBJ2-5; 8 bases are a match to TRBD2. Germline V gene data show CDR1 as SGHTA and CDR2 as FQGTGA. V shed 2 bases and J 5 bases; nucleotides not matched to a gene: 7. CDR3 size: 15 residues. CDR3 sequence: CASSLGGRSGETQYF. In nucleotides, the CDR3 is TGTGCCAGCAGCTTAGGCGGGAGGTCTGGGGAGACCCAGTACTTC. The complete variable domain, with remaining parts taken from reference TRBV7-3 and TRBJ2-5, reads GAGVSQTPSNKVTEKGKYVELRCDPISGHTALYWYRQSLGQGPEFLIYFQGTGAADDSGLPNDRFFAVRPEGSVSTLKIQRTERGDSAVYLCASSLGGRSGETQYFGPGTRLLVL.

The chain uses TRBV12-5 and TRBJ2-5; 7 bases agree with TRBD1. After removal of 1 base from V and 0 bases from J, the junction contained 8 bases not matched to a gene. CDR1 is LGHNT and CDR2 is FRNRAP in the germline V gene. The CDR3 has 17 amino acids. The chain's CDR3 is CASGLGTLGQNQETQYF. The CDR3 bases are TGTGCTAGTGGTTTGGGGACCTTGGGACAGAACCAAGAGACCCAGTACTTC.

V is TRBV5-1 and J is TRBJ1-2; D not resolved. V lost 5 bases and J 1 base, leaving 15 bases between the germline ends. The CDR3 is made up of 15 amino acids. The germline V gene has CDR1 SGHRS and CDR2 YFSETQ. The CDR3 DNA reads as TGCGCCAGCAGGCGGGAAAAACAGAGTAACTATGGCTACACCTTC. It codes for CASRREKQSNYGYTF.

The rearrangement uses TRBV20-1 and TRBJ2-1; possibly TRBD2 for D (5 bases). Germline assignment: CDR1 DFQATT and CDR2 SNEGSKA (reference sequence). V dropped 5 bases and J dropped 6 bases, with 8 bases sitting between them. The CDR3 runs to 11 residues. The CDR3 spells CSAPGGNEQFF. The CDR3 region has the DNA TGCAGTGCTCCAGGAGGCAATGAGCAGTTCTTC.

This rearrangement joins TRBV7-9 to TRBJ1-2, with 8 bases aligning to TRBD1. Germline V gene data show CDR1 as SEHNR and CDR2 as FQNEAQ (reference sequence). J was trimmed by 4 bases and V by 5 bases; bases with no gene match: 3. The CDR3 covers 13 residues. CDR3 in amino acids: CASSLDRGYGYTF. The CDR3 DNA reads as TGTGCCAGCAGCCTCGACAGGGGCTATGGCTACACCTTC.